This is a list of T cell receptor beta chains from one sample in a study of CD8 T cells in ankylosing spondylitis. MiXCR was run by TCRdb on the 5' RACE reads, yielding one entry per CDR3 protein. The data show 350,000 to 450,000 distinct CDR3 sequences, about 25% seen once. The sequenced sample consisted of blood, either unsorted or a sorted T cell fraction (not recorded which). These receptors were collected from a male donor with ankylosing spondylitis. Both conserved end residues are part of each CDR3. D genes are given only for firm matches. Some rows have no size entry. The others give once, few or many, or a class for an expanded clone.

TGTGCCAGCAGCTTATTCGGAGGGTTTGGGGGCTCAAACACTGAAGCTTTCTTT | CASSLFGGFGGSNTEAFF | - | TRBJ1-1 | TRBV11-2 | -
TGTGCCAGCAGCTTAAACCCCGGACAGGCCTACACTGAAGCTTTCTTT | CASSLNPGQAYTEAFF | TRBD1 | TRBJ1-1 | TRBV11-3 | -
TGTGCCAGCTCACGGGAACCAGGGCTAACAAGTCAGCCCCAGCATTTT | CASSREPGLTSQPQHF | - | TRBJ1-5 | TRBV18 | -
TGCAGCGTCCATTTATTTATCGGGAATGAGCAGTTCTTC | CSVHLFIGNEQFF | - | TRBJ2-1 | TRBV29-1 | few
TGTGCCAGCAGCCTCCCGGGACTAGCCTACGAGCAGTACTTC | CASSLPGLAYEQYF | TRBD2 | TRBJ2-7 | TRBV6-2/TRBV6-3 | -
TGCAGTGCTAGAAGGCGCGGTCTAACCTACGAGCAGTACTTC | CSARRRGLTYEQYF | - | TRBJ2-7 | TRBV20-1 | -
TGTGCCAGCAGTTACCGATCGACCCGAGGACTAGCGGGAGGTTATACCGGGGAGCTGTTTTTT | CASSYRSTRGLAGGYTGELFF | TRBD2 | TRBJ2-2 | TRBV6-2/TRBV6-3 | few
TGCAGTGCTAGGACTAGACTCGAGCAGTACTTC | CSARTRLEQYF | - | TRBJ2-7 | TRBV20-1 | few
TGTGCCAGCAGCCCCTCCGGACAGGCTTGGGGCTACACCTTC | CASSPSGQAWGYTF | TRBD1 | TRBJ1-2 | TRBV7-9 | -
TGTGCCATCAGCCCCGACACTGGAAACACCACATATTTT | CAISPDTGNTTYF | - | TRBJ1-3 | TRBV10-3 | -
TGTGCCAGCAGCTTAGTACAGGCTGGAAACACCATATATTTT | CASSLVQAGNTIYF | - | TRBJ1-3 | TRBV11-2 | -
TGCAGTGCTAGAGACAGGGGGCTCCATTACGAGCAGTACTTC | CSARDRGLHYEQYF | TRBD1 | TRBJ2-7 | TRBV20-1 | once
TGTGCCTGGAGTGTAAATGCCAGGGGGGAGACCCAGTACTTC | CAWSVNARGETQYF | TRBD1 | TRBJ2-5 | TRBV30 | -
TGTGCCAGCAGCTTATTTGGGCTAGCGGCTTACAATGAGCAGTTCTTC | CASSLFGLAAYNEQFF | TRBD2 | TRBJ2-1 | TRBV7-6 | -
TGCGCCAGCAGCTTGGCCGGGCAGGGGATAGTCCATGAGCAGTTCTTC | CASSLAGQGIVHEQFF | - | TRBJ2-1 | TRBV5-1 | -
TGTGCCACCAGCAGAGAACAGGGTGCCCACTCCTACGAGCAGTACTTC | CATSREQGAHSYEQYF | - | TRBJ2-7 | TRBV15 | -
TGTGCCAGCAGTTTACGGAGGAGGGATGAGCAGTTCTTC | CASSLRRRDEQFF | - | TRBJ2-1 | TRBV27 | -
TGTGCCACCCAGGGGGGCAATCAGCCCCAGCATTTT | CATQGGNQPQHF | TRBD1 | TRBJ1-5 | TRBV24-1 | -
TGCGCCAGCAGCGTAGACTACCGGGACCGGGAGCAGTACTTC | CASSVDYRDREQYF | - | TRBJ2-7 | TRBV5-1 | -
TGTGCCAGCAGCCCCCAGTTGCAGGGAGGAAACACCATATATTTT | CASSPQLQGGNTIYF | - | TRBJ1-3 | TRBV7-9 | -
TGTGCCAGCAGCCCTAGGGCAGGGGGCAGGTTAGATCAGCCCCAGCATTTT | CASSPRAGGRLDQPQHF | TRBD1 | TRBJ1-5 | TRBV12-3/TRBV12-4 | -
TGCAGGGCTAGGATACAGGGGTTGGAGACCCAGTACTTC | CRARIQGLETQYF | TRBD1 | TRBJ2-5 | TRBV20-1 | -
TGCAGTGCTCCTGGACTAGCGGGAGCCTACAATGAGCAGTTCTTC | CSAPGLAGAYNEQFF | TRBD2 | TRBJ2-1 | TRBV20-1 | few
TGCGCCAGCAGCCTTACGGCGGGCAGAGAGACCCAGTACTTC | CASSLTAGRETQYF | - | TRBJ2-5 | TRBV5-1 | few
TGTGCCACCAGTGATACCACAGGGGGAGCTTTCTTT | CATSDTTGGAFF | TRBD1 | TRBJ1-1 | TRBV24-1 | -
TGTGCCAGCAGCCCGACAGGGGTCGGAAACACCATATATTTT | CASSPTGVGNTIYF | TRBD1 | TRBJ1-3 | TRBV7-2 | -
TGTGCCAGCAGTTCCCCGAGGGAGGTTAGCAATCAGCCCCAGCATTTT | CASSSPREVSNQPQHF | - | TRBJ1-5 | TRBV12-3/TRBV12-4 | few
TGTGCCAGCAGTTTAGATCGACTAGCATCCTACAATGAGCAGTTCTTC | CASSLDRLASYNEQFF | TRBD2 | TRBJ2-1 | TRBV27 | few
TGCGCCAGCAGCCCGGACGGACGGGGGGGGTACAATGAGCAGTTCTTC | CASSPDGRGGYNEQFF | TRBD2 | TRBJ2-1 | TRBV5-1 | -
TGTGCCAGCTTCTCGGCCGGGGAGCTGTTTTTT | CASFSAGELFF | - | TRBJ2-2 | TRBV2 | -
TGTGCCAGCAGTGCCAGTGGGGGGACTAGCACAGATACGCAGTATTTT | CASSASGGTSTDTQYF | - | TRBJ2-3 | TRBV27 | few
TGCAGTGCCAACCACCCGGGACTAGCGGGCTACAATGAGCAGTTCTTC | CSANHPGLAGYNEQFF | TRBD2 | TRBJ2-1 | TRBV20-1 | -
TGTGCCACCAGTGATAATAGACAGGGTATTTACAATGAGCAGTTCTTC | CATSDNRQGIYNEQFF | TRBD1 | TRBJ2-1 | TRBV24-1 | few
TGTGCCAGCAGCCACGGGACAGGGGCGGCAGATACGCAGTATTTT | CASSHGTGAADTQYF | TRBD1 | TRBJ2-3 | TRBV9 | -
TGTGCCAGTAGTATCGGGGCTAGCGGAAGTTACGAGCAGTACTTC | CASSIGASGSYEQYF | TRBD2 | TRBJ2-7 | TRBV19 | few
TGTGCCAGTGAGGGGGACAGGGGGCCCGCTTTCTTT | CASEGDRGPAFF | TRBD1 | TRBJ1-1 | TRBV2 | -
TGTGCCACAGGTAGACAGGGCAAAGAGACCCAGTACTTC | CATGRQGKETQYF | TRBD1 | TRBJ2-5 | TRBV24-1 | -
TGCAGCGTTGAGGCGTACCAAGAGACCCAGTACTTC | CSVEAYQETQYF | - | TRBJ2-5 | TRBV29-1 | -
TGTGCCAGCAGCTTGGCAAGGCCCACTGATAACTATGGCTACACCTTC | CASSLARPTDNYGYTF | - | TRBJ1-2 | TRBV7-2 | -
TGTGCCAGTAGTACTTCGGGACAGGTCTACAATGAGCAGTTCTTC | CASSTSGQVYNEQFF | TRBD1 | TRBJ2-1 | TRBV19 | few
TGCAGTGCTCCGACCGGGACACAGCACTACGAGCAGTACTTC | CSAPTGTQHYEQYF | - | TRBJ2-7 | TRBV20-1 | -
TGCAGTGCATGCCGGGGCGAGGAAGCTTTCTTT | CSACRGEEAFF | - | TRBJ1-1 | TRBV20-1 | many
TGTGCCAGCAGCTTAGTGTGGACTAGCGACAATGAGCAGTTCTTC | CASSLVWTSDNEQFF | TRBD2 | TRBJ2-1 | TRBV7-2 | -
TGCGCCAGCAGAATCGTACTAGCGGGAGGTTCGACCGGGGAGCTGTTTTTT | CASRIVLAGGSTGELFF | TRBD2 | TRBJ2-2 | TRBV5-1 | once
TGTGCCAGCAGCCGAGGTCCTACTAGCACAGATACGCAGTATTTT | CASSRGPTSTDTQYF | - | TRBJ2-3 | TRBV4-2 | few
TGCAGCGTTGACGAGGGGCTCTATGGCTACACCTTC | CSVDEGLYGYTF | - | TRBJ1-2 | TRBV29-1 | -
TGTGCCAGCAGTTTTCGACAGGGGCTAAATGAAAAACTGTTTTTT | CASSFRQGLNEKLFF | TRBD1 | TRBJ1-4 | TRBV27 | once
TGTGCCAGCAGCTTAGACAGGGCAGAGACCCAGTACTTC | CASSLDRAETQYF | - | TRBJ2-5 | TRBV7-7 | -
TGTGCCAGCAGCCAGACTAACTACTACAATGAGCAGTTCTTC | CASSQTNYYNEQFF | - | TRBJ2-1 | TRBV6-2/TRBV6-3 | few
TGTGCCAGCAGTACCCCGAGTGCCGGGGATCAGCCCCAGCATTTT | CASSTPSAGDQPQHF | - | TRBJ1-5 | TRBV6-5 | few
TGCAGCGTTGGGACAGGGGGTAACACTGAAGCTTTCTTT | CSVGTGGNTEAFF | TRBD1 | TRBJ1-1 | TRBV29-1 | -
TGCAGCGTTGCGCGACAGGAAGCTTTCTTT | CSVARQEAFF | - | TRBJ1-1 | TRBV29-1 | few
TGCGCCAGCAGCTTGGAGGCTAGCGGGAAACTGGACTACGAGCAGTACTTC | CASSLEASGKLDYEQYF | TRBD2 | TRBJ2-7 | TRBV5-1 | -
TGCAGTGCTAGAGTACCTAGCTCCTACGAGCAGTACTTC | CSARVPSSYEQYF | - | TRBJ2-7 | TRBV20-1 | -